This T cell receptor beta chain appears in the sequencing data of a study of blood T cell repertoires in COVID-19. Study-level information: PBMCs, B-cell-depleted T cells, or T cells provided the cDNA or gDNA that made up the material.

V lost 3 bases and J 4 bases, leaving 15 bases between the germline ends. The CDR3 runs to 16 residues. CDR1 is LNHDA, CDR2 SQIVND, per germline (reference sequence). The authors' processing: Cell counts per sample came from amplifying reference gene primers. Profiled with immunoSEQ multiplex PCR; TCRdb holds only in-frame clones, not every one. V, J and clone size are taken as reported in that table, and D and trimming were inferred from the DNA itself. The repertoire consists of around 310,000 clones, with roughly 86% occurring once and the leading ten covering roughly a tenth. Participant reports of clinical history set cohort assignment. What the recovered Cohort 3 donors had was two negative PCRs, clearance, or symptom resolution.

The rearrangement uses TRBV19 and TRBJ2-2; possibly TRBD2 for D (8 bases). The TCR comes from a woman in her 30s who had recovered from COVID-19. The sample was PBMCs or T cells enriched from blood (not recorded which). In DNA form, the CDR3 reads TGTGCCAGTAGTATTCGGGAGGGGGCTAGCACCGGGGAGCTGTTTTTT. Its translation: CASSIREGASTGELFF.